These 27 T cell receptor beta chains came from one sample sequenced in a study of blood T cell repertoires in COVID-19. The protocol was immunoSEQ multiplex PCR, while the TCRdb copy is restricted to in-frame clones and leaves out a portion. The data show around 340,000 clones, just over 85% seen once. Sequenced: PBMCs or T cells enriched from blood (not recorded which). Receptors originate from a woman in her thirties or forties with acute COVID-19.

V usage is TRBV7-2 and J usage is TRBJ1-1, with a tentative D call TRBD1 (5 bases). Germline lookup yields CDR1 SGHTA and CDR2 FQGNSA. This CDR3 has 13 residues. The ends were cut back, 4 bases at V and 9 bases at J, with 15 bases in the middle. In DNA, the CDR3 is TGTGCCAGCAGCTCAGAGCCGGGACTTAAAGCTTTCTTT. Translated: CASSSEPGLKAFF. Supplemented by reference TRBV7-2 and TRBJ1-1, the full variable domain reads GAGVSQSPSNKVTEKGKDVELRCDPISGHTALYWYRQSLGQGLEFLIYFQGNSAPDKSGLPSDRFSAERTGGSVSTLTIQRTQQEDSAVYLCASSSEPGLKAFFGQGTRLTVV.

This sequence joins TRBV28 and TRBJ2-1; D perhaps matches TRBD1 (6 bases). Trimming removed 7 bases from V and 1 base from J, with 14 bases in between. CDR1 MDHEN and CDR2 SYDVKM come from the germline V gene. There are 15 residues in the CDR3. The CDR3 loop reads CASISGTQSYNEQFF. CDR3 in DNA: TGTGCCAGCATATCCGGGACACAATCCTACAATGAGCAGTTCTTC.

The genes are TRBV7-2 and TRBJ1-4; TRBD1 agrees at 7 bases. J gave up 6 bases and V 6 bases, and 10 bases lay outside the gene matches. CDR3 size: 15 residues. Germline V gene data show CDR1 as SGHTA and CDR2 as FQGNSA. The CDR3 nucleotides are TGTGCCAGCAGTTCGCGGGCAGGGGGGCATGAAAAACTGTTTTTT. It encodes CASSSRAGGHEKLFF.

The V and J genes are TRBV4-3 and TRBJ2-2; perhaps TRBD1 as D (6 bases). This CDR3 has 17 amino acids. Trimming stripped 3 bases from V and 7 bases from J, with 21 bases between. The germline V gene has CDR1 LGHNA and CDR2 YSLEER. The CDR3 DNA follows: TGCGCCAGCAGCCAGGTACAGGGTGGGCTCACACGCGGGGAGCTGTTTTTT. This encodes CASSQVQGGLTRGELFF.

The chain uses TRBV9 and TRBJ1-1; 8 bases map to TRBD1. The CDR3 sequence is 16 residues long. J was trimmed by 5 bases and V by 3 bases; bases with no gene match: 12. Germline loops: CDR1 SGDLS, CDR2 YYNGEE. The chain's CDR3 is CASSGGDRGMRTEAFF. In nucleotides, the CDR3 is TGTGCCAGCAGCGGGGGCGACAGGGGAATGAGGACTGAAGCTTTCTTT.

The chain couples TRBV6-6 to TRBJ2-5; maybe TRBD2 (6 bases). V lost 2 bases and J 13 bases, leaving 11 bases between the germline ends. CDR3 length equals 11 residues. Germline V gives CDR1 MNHNY, CDR2 SVGAGI (reference sequence). As DNA, the CDR3 is TGTGCCAGCAGTTACGCGGGGCGGGGGTACTTC. Translation: CASSYAGRGYF.

The genes are TRBV7-9 and TRBJ2-3; D not certain. The CDR3 runs to 15 residues. V lost 11 bases to trimming and J lost 0 bases, with 18 bases between them. Germline loops: CDR1 SEHNR, CDR2 FQNEAQ (reference sequence). The DNA of the CDR3 is TGTGCCGCGGCAGCTCCCCGAAGAAGCACAGATACGCAGTATTTT. This gives the protein CAAAAPRRSTDTQYF.

J is TRBJ1-4 and V is TRBV3-1 (or the pseudogene TRBV3-2); no clear D. Trimming cost V 4 bases and J 3 bases, with 15 bases left between them. The CDR3 is 16 residues long. Germline CDR1 LGHDT, CDR2 YNNKEL (reference sequence). The CDR3 sequence is CASSPRGREANEKLFF. CDR3 in DNA: TGTGCCAGCAGCCCCCGAGGGAGGGAAGCTAATGAAAAACTGTTTTTT.

The rearrangement joins TRBV14 to TRBJ1-2; D unresolved. Trimming cost V 4 bases and J 7 bases, with 16 bases left between them. The CDR3 runs to 14 residues. Per the germline V gene, CDR1 is SGHDN and CDR2 is FVKESK. The CDR3 loop reads CASSPREGSFGYTF. CDR3 nucleotide sequence: TGTGCCAGCAGCCCCCGAGAGGGCTCATTTGGCTACACCTTC.

The chain carries TRBV5-4 and TRBJ2-7, with 9 bases lining up with TRBD2. Germline lookup yields CDR1 SGHNT and CDR2 YYREEE (reference sequence). The CDR3 is made up of 14 amino acids. The V gene end was trimmed by 4 bases and the J gene end by 1 base; junction bases not matched to a gene: 3. This chain's CDR3 is CASSKGLASYEQYF. CDR3 in DNA: TGTGCCAGCAGCAAGGGACTAGCTTCCTACGAGCAGTACTTC. Filled out from reference TRBV5-4 and TRBJ2-7, the complete variable domain reads ETGVTQSPTHLIKTRGQQVTLRCSSQSGHNTVSWYQQALGQGPQFIFQYYREEENGRGNFPPRFSGLQFPNYSSELNVNALELDDSALYLCASSKGLASYEQYFGPGTRLTVT.

Only one count was recorded for this clone. This rearrangement joins TRBV18 to TRBJ1-4; weak D call: TRBD1 (5 bases). The CDR3 is 16 residues long. Germline V gene lookup returns CDR1 KGHSH and CDR2 LQKENI. The ends were cut back, 3 bases at V and 11 bases at J, with 22 bases in the middle. This CDR3 reads CASSPESGGWRVKLFF. The CDR3 DNA follows: TGTGCCAGCTCACCGGAGAGCGGGGGATGGCGAGTTAAACTGTTTTTT. Full variable domain (outside the CDR3, taken from reference TRBV18 and TRBJ1-4): NAGVMQNPRHLVRRRGQEARLRCSPMKGHSHVYWYRQLPEEGLKFMVYLQKENIIDESGMPKERFSAEFPKEGPSILRIQQVVRGDSAAYFCASSPESGGWRVKLFFGSGTQLSVL.

This clone appeared many times. This chain connects TRBV7-9 to TRBJ2-1; a weak D match, TRBD2 (5 bases). With 3 bases removed from V and 9 bases from J, the gap between germline ends came to 9 bases. The CDR3 loop spans 12 amino acids. Germline V gives CDR1 SEHNR, CDR2 FQNEAQ (reference sequence). This chain's CDR3 is CASSFTGVEQFF. In DNA form, the CDR3 reads TGTGCCAGCAGCTTTACCGGGGTTGAGCAGTTCTTC.

The sample holds a few counts of this clone. The rearrangement uses TRBV4-1 and TRBJ2-5, with TRBD2 as a possible D gene (5 bases). Germline CDR1 MGHRA, CDR2 YSYEKL. This CDR3 is built from 15 residues. Trimming pared 4 bases from V and 7 bases from J, leaving 19 bases between. This CDR3 is CASSRERSGKGTQYF. The DNA of the CDR3 is TGCGCCAGCAGCCGAGAGCGATCGGGGAAAGGGACCCAGTACTTC.

The chain carries TRBV19 and TRBJ2-2; D gene unclear. The CDR3 has 14 residues. CDR1 LNHDA and CDR2 SQIVND come from the germline V gene (reference sequence). Trimming took 10 bases from V and 5 from J, leaving 17 bases between them. The chain's CDR3 is CATKWNEETGELFF. Written as DNA, the CDR3 is TGTGCCACCAAGTGGAACGAGGAGACCGGGGAGCTGTTTTTT.

The V and J genes are TRBV19 and TRBJ1-2; 10 positions agree with TRBD1. Trimming took 5 bases from V and 5 from J; bases not matched to a gene: 5. This CDR3 has 14 residues. Germline loops: CDR1 LNHDA, CDR2 SQIVND (reference sequence). The CDR3 sequence is CASSDRGRSYGYTF. In DNA, the CDR3 is TGTGCCAGTAGTGACAGGGGGCGTTCTTATGGCTACACCTTC.

There are a few counts of this clone. Mismatch with germline at one junction end may stem from a read error. The rearrangement links TRBV5-1 to TRBJ2-7, with 7 bases that match TRBD2. There are 10 residues in the CDR3. From germline, CDR1 is SGHRS and CDR2 YFSETQ. The CDR3, as DNA: TGCGCCAGCAGCCGGACTAGAACCCCCTTC. This sequence encodes CASSRTRTPF.

The V call is TRBV10-3, the J call TRBJ1-3; maybe TRBD1 (6 bases). CDR3 size: 13 residues. Trimming removed 5 bases at V and 5 bases at J, with 10 bases between. In germline, CDR1 is ENHRY, CDR2 SYGVKD. The CDR3 bases are TGTGCCATCAGTCGGACAGAAAGAAACACCATATATTTT. As protein: CAISRTERNTIYF.

The V call is TRBV10-3, the J call TRBJ1-1; 10 bases are a match to TRBD1. CDR1 and CDR2 (germline): ENHRY, SYGVKD. This CDR3 spans 14 amino acids. V shed 4 bases and J 9 bases; nucleotides not matched to a gene: 8. CDR3 in DNA: TGTGCCATCAGTGGGCCGGGACAGGGGCGGAAAGCTTTCTTT. Translated: CAISGPGQGRKAFF.

The gene calls are TRBV15 and TRBJ2-1, with TRBD1 matching over 7 bases. CDR3 length equals 15 residues. V gave up 4 bases and J gave up 0 bases; unmatched junction bases: 3. Germline lookup yields CDR1 LNHNV and CDR2 YYDKDF (reference sequence). The CDR3 sequence is CATSKSGGSYNEQFF. In DNA, the CDR3 is TGTGCCACCAGCAAGTCAGGGGGCTCCTACAATGAGCAGTTCTTC.

The chain combines TRBV4-1 with TRBJ1-1, with D tentatively TRBD1 (5 bases). Germline CDR1 is MGHRA and CDR2 is YSYEKL. V was cut by 3 bases and J by 8 bases, with 13 bases left in between. The CDR3 is 13 residues long. CDR3 bases: TGCGCCAGCAGCCACCTGGGGGGATCGGAAGCTTTCTTT. Protein product: CASSHLGGSEAFF.

This clone has a single count. The rearrangement links TRBV7-1 to TRBJ2-7; D possibly corresponds to TRBD2 (6 bases). TRBV7-1 is given ORF status, its function remaining uncertain. CDR3 length: 24 amino acids. Trimming took 3 bases from V and 0 from J, leaving 39 bases between them. The CDR3 protein is CASSSRIRGKAPVGWAPSSYEQYF. CDR3 bases: TGTGCCAGCAGCTCCCGGATTCGGGGGAAGGCACCTGTTGGGTGGGCACCCTCCTCCTACGAGCAGTACTTC.

The chain employs TRBV4-3 and TRBJ1-5, with D maybe TRBD1 (6 bases). This CDR3 is 16 amino acids long. Trimming removed 0 bases from V and 4 bases from J, with 13 bases in between. The germline V gene has CDR1 LGHNA and CDR2 YSLEER. Here the CDR3 reads CASSQDWVGANQPQHF. Here the CDR3 DNA reads TGCGCCAGCAGCCAAGATTGGGTGGGGGCTAATCAGCCCCAGCATTTT.

This rearrangement joins TRBV7-3 to TRBJ1-1, with TRBD1 identical over 7 bases. The CDR3 sequence is 14 residues long. Germline V CDR1 and CDR2: SGHTA, FQGTGA. V lost 5 bases, J lost 2 bases, and 5 bases stayed unmatched. CDR3 in amino acids: CASSATGDNTEAFF. CDR3 sequence (DNA): TGTGCCAGCAGCGCAACAGGGGATAACACTGAAGCTTTCTTT. Full variable domain (remainder filled in from reference TRBV7-3 and TRBJ1-1): GAGVSQTPSNKVTEKGKYVELRCDPISGHTALYWYRQSLGQGPEFLIYFQGTGAADDSGLPNDRFFAVRPEGSVSTLKIQRTERGDSAVYLCASSATGDNTEAFFGQGTRLTVV.

In DNA, the CDR3 is TGCGCCAGCAGCGGGGGGGTAGGCCCTAATGAAAAACTGTTTTTT. Translation gives CASSGGVGPNEKLFF. This chain links TRBV5-1 with TRBJ1-4, with D possibly matching TRBD1 (5 bases). Germline lookup yields CDR1 SGHRS and CDR2 YFSETQ. The CDR3 is 15 amino acids. Trimming took off 4 bases at V and 3 bases at J, with 13 bases between the two ends.

Here the CDR3 DNA reads TGTGCCAGCAGCTTAAAACCCCCGGGGGGAATAACGACCGGGGAGCTGTTTTTT. As protein: CASSLKPPGGITTGELFF. The chain carries TRBV7-2 and TRBJ2-2; 7 bases map to TRBD2. The CDR3 is 18 amino acids. The junction had 14 bases not matched to a gene; V was cut back by 2 bases and J by 5 bases. Germline CDR1 SGHTA, CDR2 FQGNSA.

V usage is TRBV27 and J usage is TRBJ1-4; 12 positions agree with TRBD1. This CDR3 region has 19 residues. J lost 5 bases, V lost 3 bases, and 13 bases had no gene match. Germline V lookup: CDR1 MNHEY, CDR2 SMNVEV (reference sequence). The CDR3 DNA sequence: TGTGCCAGCAGTTTCATAAGTCCCGGGACAGGGGGCAGGAATGAAAAACTGTTTTTT. Its translation: CASSFISPGTGGRNEKLFF.

The sample holds a few counts of this clone. The CDR3 DNA reads as TGTGCCTCTGGGAAGGGACAGGGAGTCTACGAGCAGTACTTC. Protein sequence: CASGKGQGVYEQYF. V is TRBV2 and J is TRBJ2-7; 9 bases agree with TRBD1. V gave up 11 bases and J gave up 3 bases; unmatched junction bases: 11. In germline, CDR1 is SNHLY, CDR2 FYNNEI. The CDR3 consists of 14 residues.